This entry features one T cell receptor beta chain sequence. This clone turned up a few times. What antigen it recognizes has not been identified. The input lacks base qualities; no much larger clone sits a single base away. The data were obtained in a study of graft-versus-host responses after intestinal transplantation (dated by TCRdb to the early 2020s). For context, the study as a whole: The transplants that recipients received were multivisceral, liver-intestinal, or isolated intestinal. All recipients received anti-thymocyte globulin induction followed by maintenance tacrolimus and steroids for around three years. Bulk TCR-beta CDR3 sequencing was used to track graft-versus-host and host-versus-graft alloreactive T cell clones in the graft, circulation and bone marrow after intestinal transplantation. To identify alloreactive clones, pre-transplant mixed lymphocyte reaction products were sequenced and compared with unstimulated pre-transplant donor and recipient T cells. Of the 20 to 30 intestinal transplant recipients enrolled in the cohort, one of whom was a retransplant, a few patients without pretransplant specimens were excluded. Donor T cell macrochimerism was defined as a peak of at least 4% donor T cells among recipient peripheral blood mononuclear cells. Rather than being sequenced by the commercial service, samples from a few later patients were sequenced in-house on an Illumina MiSeq and processed with MiXCR. Summary of the overall study and its limitations: Early after transplant, peak levels of circulating GvH clones were found to be associated with declines in HvG clones. Patients with donor T cell macrochimerism had high GvH to HvG T cell clonal ratios in their allografts. Conclusions were limited by the relatively low number and heterogeneity of intestinal transplant patients. GvH clones turned up in recipient bone marrow, with some appearing earlier in ileal mucosa or blood, a pattern consistent with an intestinal mucosal origin.

Taken with the paper, the label for time point translates to: cells obtained before transplantation from donor or recipient. CD3+CD4+ and CD3+CD8+ populations were FACS-sorted from unstimulated pre-transplant donor and recipient cells taken from spleen or lymph nodes. V trim: 6 bases; J trim: 1 base; unmatched bases: 8. The CDR3 measures 15 amino acids from cysteine to phenylalanine. Of all the DNA, just the CDR3 is kept, 45 bases in frame from base 1. The germline V gene supplies CDR1 MNHNS and CDR2 SASEGT. Library creation used the immunoSEQ multiplex PCR assay. For most patients, genomic DNA was isolated with the Qiagen DNeasy Blood and Tissue Kit and sent frozen to Adaptive Biotechnologies for TCR sequencing. For most patients, genomic DNA was subjected to high-throughput TCR-beta CDR3 sequencing by Adaptive Biotechnologies. Per the source publication's procedure: Adaptive's ImmunoSEQ software supplied the TCR sequencing data for around 19 patients, while MiXCR and VDJtools were used to process three other patients. CD4 versus CD8 sorting errors were corrected by removing sequences found in both subsets at a frequency ratio below 5:1. CDR3 nucleotide sequences shared between donor and recipient were removed because their origin could not be assigned. Alloreactive clones required at least 2-fold expansion over unstimulated cells and minimum CFSE-low frequency of 0.002% (template counts) or 0.001% (read counts). Clones were considered mappable if detected in sequenced pre-transplant spleen, lymph node, or MLR CFSE-low populations of the donor or recipient. Cumulative frequency of alloreactive clones was calculated as a percentage of all sequences weighted by copy number. TCRdb holds this immuneACCESS table with in-frame rearrangements only. Some clones are missing; in checked studies, unresolved V genes explain under half, and the rest has no known cause. V and J calls and clone size are given by that table; D and trimming were obtained from the DNA. Across this sample there are tens of thousands of clones, with around four fifths seen only once. The ten biggest clones cover roughly 15% of the sample.

This chain joins TRBV6-1 to TRBJ2-7; TRBD2 aligns with 8 central bases. This receptor was taken from a human donor who received an intestinal transplant. Source: unstimulated CD8+ T cells sorted from spleen or lymph node cells, taken before intestinal transplant. The CDR3 reads as follows: CASRTTSGISYEQYF. The nucleotides read TGTGCCAGCAGAACCACTAGCGGTATATCCTACGAGCAGTACTTC.